Each of the 9 T cell receptor beta chains below was sequenced from the same sample in a study of blood T cell repertoires in COVID-19. Data came from immunoSEQ multiplex PCR; TCRdb stores just in-frame clones and leaves some out. The data hold hundreds of thousands of clones, with over 75% observed a single time. The sequenced material came from PBMCs or T cells enriched from blood (not recorded which). Source of these receptors: a man under 40 with acute COVID-19.

The chain joins TRBV7-9 to TRBJ2-7; no clear D gene. CDR3 size: 13 residues. Germline V gene data show CDR1 as SEHNR and CDR2 as FQNEAQ (reference sequence). V was shortened by 1 base and J by 5 bases, with 9 bases between the two germline ends. This CDR3 is CASSLGARNEQYF. The CDR3, as DNA: TGTGCCAGCAGCTTAGGGGCGAGAAACGAGCAGTACTTC.

The gene calls are TRBV6-5 and TRBJ2-5; possibly TRBD1 for D (6 bases). The ends were cut back, 2 bases at V and 1 base at J, with 8 bases in the middle. The CDR3 is 14 residues long. Germline V gene lookup returns CDR1 MNHEY and CDR2 SVGAGI. The CDR3 bases are TGTGCCAGCAGTTACACGGACAGCCAAGAGACCCAGTACTTC. This codes for CASSYTDSQETQYF.

The chain links TRBV18 to TRBJ2-5, with D possibly TRBD1 on 6 matching bases. The CDR3 totals 16 residues. CDR1 and CDR2 from the germline V gene are KGHSH and LQKENI. V was pared by 3 bases and J by 4 bases, with 18 bases between. Here the CDR3 reads CASSPLQGRASETQYF. CDR3 nucleotides: TGTGCCAGCTCACCCCTGCAGGGGCGCGCTTCAGAGACCCAGTACTTC.

The V and J genes are TRBV15 and TRBJ1-1, with 9 bases lining up with TRBD1. The germline V gene has CDR1 LNHNV and CDR2 YYDKDF (reference sequence). J gave up 5 bases and V 2 bases, and 9 bases lay outside the gene matches. The CDR3 runs to 16 residues. In DNA, the CDR3 is TGTGCCACCAGCAGACCAACCGGGACAGGGAGGACTGAAGCTTTCTTT. It codes for CATSRPTGTGRTEAFF.

The sample holds a few counts of this clone. V gene TRBV5-1 combines with J gene TRBJ1-6; D call uncertain. The CDR3 is 17 residues long. CDR1 is SGHRS, CDR2 YFSETQ, per germline. Trimming pared 3 bases from V and 3 bases from J, leaving 16 bases between. CDR3: CASSSGGLGLYNSPLHF. The CDR3 coding sequence is TGCGCCAGCAGCTCGGGTGGCCTTGGCCTCTATAATTCACCCCTCCACTTT.

This chain connects TRBV6-5 to TRBJ1-2, with unresolved D. This CDR3 comprises 13 residues. V was shortened by 8 bases and J by 1 base, with 11 bases between the two germline ends. Germline CDR1 reads MNHEY; CDR2 reads SVGAGI. CDR3 DNA sequence: TGTGCCAGCCGAAAAGAGATTAACTATGGCTACACCTTC. Translation: CASRKEINYGYTF.

The chain uses TRBV5-4 and TRBJ2-3; 9 nucleotides match TRBD2. The CDR3 totals 14 residues. The V gene's germline CDR1 is SGHNT and CDR2 YYREEE (reference sequence). V shed 4 bases, J shed 3 bases, and the junction held 3 bases outside the gene matches. The CDR3 nucleotides read TGTGCCAGCAGCCTAGCGGGGCCGACAGATACGCAGTATTTT. Translated, it gives CASSLAGPTDTQYF.

The CDR3 here is CASSQSTSGGIETQYF. DNA for the CDR3: TGTGCCAGCAGCCAATCGACTAGCGGGGGGATCGAGACCCAGTACTTC. The gene calls are TRBV7-2 and TRBJ2-5; 13 bases line up with TRBD2. Losses at the gene ends were 5 bases for V and 5 bases for J; bases not matched to a gene: 8. Per germline, CDR1 SGHTA and CDR2 FQGNSA. CDR3 length: 16 residues.

CDR3: CASSVEGGPSGNTIYF. DNA of the CDR3: TGTGCCAGCAGCGTAGAAGGGGGCCCCTCTGGAAACACCATATATTTT. This chain links TRBV9 with TRBJ1-3; 7 bases agree with TRBD1. This CDR3 region has 16 residues. V trimming: 0 bases; J trimming: 0 bases; junction bases outside the gene matches: 3. Germline values: CDR1 SGDLS, CDR2 YYNGEE.